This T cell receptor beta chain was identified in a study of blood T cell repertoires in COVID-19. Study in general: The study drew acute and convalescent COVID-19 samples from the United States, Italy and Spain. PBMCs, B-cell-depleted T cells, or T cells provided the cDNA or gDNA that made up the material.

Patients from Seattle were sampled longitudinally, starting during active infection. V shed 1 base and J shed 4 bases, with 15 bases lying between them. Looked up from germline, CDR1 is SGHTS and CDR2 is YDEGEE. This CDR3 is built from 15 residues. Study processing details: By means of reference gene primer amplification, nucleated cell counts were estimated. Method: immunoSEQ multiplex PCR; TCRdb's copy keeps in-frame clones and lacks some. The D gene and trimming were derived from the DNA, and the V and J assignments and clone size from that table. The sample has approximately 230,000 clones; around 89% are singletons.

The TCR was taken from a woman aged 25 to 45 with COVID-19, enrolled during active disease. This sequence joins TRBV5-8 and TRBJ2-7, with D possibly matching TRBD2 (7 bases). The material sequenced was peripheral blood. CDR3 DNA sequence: TGTGCCAGCAGCTTGTGGCCAGGGGAGGGGTACGAGCAGTACTTC. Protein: CASSLWPGEGYEQYF.